The entry below describes one T cell receptor beta chain. Its matching antigen is unknown. In TCRdb, the 5' RACE reads were re-called with MiXCR into one record per CDR3 protein. The data hold approximately 300,000 distinct CDR3 sequences, with approximately 19% observed a single time. The germline gives CDR1 LGHNT, CDR2 FRNRAP. Germline trimming cut 5 bases from V and 8 bases from J; bases unmatched to any gene: 6. CDR3 length equals 16 residues. The sample comes from a study of T-cell memory formation after mild COVID-19. Whole-study context: Clusters of TCRs were largely donor specific.

The study, taken as a whole, reports: Later expanders leaned CD4+, whereas clones that contracted between day 15 and 85 were balanced CD4/CD8. Some responding clones appeared in pre-infection memory, suggesting cross-reactive memory joined. Clones which contracted sat mainly in CM and EM if CD4+, and in EMRA if CD8+.

This chain joins TRBV12-5 and TRBJ2-1; 16 bases line up with TRBD2. This TCR was recovered from a man aged 18 to 30 who had mild COVID-19 (a few samples of this study predate the infection). Cell type and time point are not known. What was sequenced was PBMCs or a T cell subset sorted from them (not recorded which). DNA for the CDR3: TGTGCTAGTGGTCCAGGGACTAGCGGGGGGGCGCATGAGCAGTTCTTC. Amino acid sequence: CASGPGTSGGAHEQFF.